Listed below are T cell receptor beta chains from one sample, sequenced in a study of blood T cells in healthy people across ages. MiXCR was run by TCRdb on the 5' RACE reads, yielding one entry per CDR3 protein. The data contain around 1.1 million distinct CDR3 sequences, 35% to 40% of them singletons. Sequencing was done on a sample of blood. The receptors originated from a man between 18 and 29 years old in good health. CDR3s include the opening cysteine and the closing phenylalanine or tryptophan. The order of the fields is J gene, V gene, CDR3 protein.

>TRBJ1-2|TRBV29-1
CSVNNRENGYTF
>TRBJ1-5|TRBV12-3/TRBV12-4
CASSLAGFSQPQHF
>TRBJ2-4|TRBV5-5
CASSSSPKGVGYIQYF
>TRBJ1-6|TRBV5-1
CASSFWGDKYNSPLHF
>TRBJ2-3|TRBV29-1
CSLGVYSTDTQYF
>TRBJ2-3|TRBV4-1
CASSQVTGRKGGTDTQYF
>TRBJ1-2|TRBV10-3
CAIRGDRESYGYTF
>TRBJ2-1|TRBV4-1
CASSQSPGTSSYNEQFF
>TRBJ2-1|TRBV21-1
CASSNRDRDYNEQFF
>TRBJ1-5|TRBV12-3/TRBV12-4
CASSFGFSNQPQHF
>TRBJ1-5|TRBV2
CASIARSSQPQHF
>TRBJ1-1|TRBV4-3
CASSQVKGLNTEAFF
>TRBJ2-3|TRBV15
CATSPGGNTQYF
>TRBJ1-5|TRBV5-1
CASSLDGSAGNQPQHF
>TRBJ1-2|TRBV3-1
CVSSPPLRTFGYTF
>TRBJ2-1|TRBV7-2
CASSLSASSYNEQFF
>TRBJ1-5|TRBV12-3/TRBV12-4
CASSAPRDLNQPQHF
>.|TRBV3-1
CASSQDEAGQSYEQYF
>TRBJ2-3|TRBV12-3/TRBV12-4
CASTRGATEAATQYF
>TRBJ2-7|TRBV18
CASSPSSGQFSYEQYF
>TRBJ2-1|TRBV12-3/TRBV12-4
CASSLGHPNEQFF
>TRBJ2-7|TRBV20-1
CSARGTGAAYEQYF
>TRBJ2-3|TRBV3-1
CAGSQDLAGENTQYF
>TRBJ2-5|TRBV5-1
CASRSRRDQETQYF
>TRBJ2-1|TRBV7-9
CASSLVGGLNEQFF
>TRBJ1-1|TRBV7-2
CASRFSLGTEAFF
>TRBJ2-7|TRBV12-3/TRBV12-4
CATQPADSYEQYF
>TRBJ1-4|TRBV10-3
CAIRDRNSSGKLFF
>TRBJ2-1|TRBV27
CASGLITGNYNEQFF
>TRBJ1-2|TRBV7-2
CASSAEFTLDGYTF
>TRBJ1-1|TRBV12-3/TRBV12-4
CASTVTGPHTEAFF
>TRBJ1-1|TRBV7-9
CASSLAEVENTEAFF
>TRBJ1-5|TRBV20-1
CSARGAWGHQGNQPQHF
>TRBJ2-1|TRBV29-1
CSVEAGDEQFF
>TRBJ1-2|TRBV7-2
CASSLGSGSDYTF
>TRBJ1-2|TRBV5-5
CASSPVSGKVGYTF
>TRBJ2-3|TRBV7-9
CASSPYPRTDTQYF
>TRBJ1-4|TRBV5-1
CDSSLGDTHNEKLFF
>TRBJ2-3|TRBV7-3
CASSLFGTGSVTDTQYF
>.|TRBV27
CASSDSTSSYNEQYF
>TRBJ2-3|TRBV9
CASSAGMVRATDTQYF
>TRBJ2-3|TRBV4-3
CASSQEDRSTDTQYF
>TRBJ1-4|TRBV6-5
CASSRGGIEKLFF
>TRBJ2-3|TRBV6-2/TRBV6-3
CASDDSPSTDTQYF
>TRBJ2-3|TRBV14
CASSQLAGDRFTDTQYF
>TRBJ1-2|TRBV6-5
CASSYRRQGAGGYTF
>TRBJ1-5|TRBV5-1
CASSLFRSYSNQPQHF
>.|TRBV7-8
CTSSSSLGNYNEQYF
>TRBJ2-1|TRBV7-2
CATTGRGAYNEQFF
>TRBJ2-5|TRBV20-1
CSATSPGGMETQYF
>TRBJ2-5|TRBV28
CASSYGLAGGQETQYF
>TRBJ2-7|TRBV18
CASSPQTGVEQYF
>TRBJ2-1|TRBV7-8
CASSSRRHNEQFF